This T cell receptor (beta chain) was found in a study of cytomegalovirus exposure and HLA in healthy donors (dated by TCRdb to the late 2010s). With regard to the full study: An earlier analysis of roughly 500 of the donors reported roughly 300 Gb of sequence data and roughly 100 million unique TCR beta sequences from about 179 million T cells. Approximately 330 gigabases of sequencing data and approximately 92 million unique TCR sequences made up an early release that covered about 640 HLA-typed donors. Of the roughly 420 genotyped donors, roughly 80% were placed in the genetic ancestry cluster associated with self-reported Caucasian donors. The study aimed to test whether cataloging public T cell receptors could reveal signatures of past pathogen exposure. The study profiled the T cell repertoires of under 850 subjects by immunosequencing and related them to cytomegalovirus serostatus. Besides the first cohort of some 670 subjects, a separate validation cohort made up of roughly 120 different subjects was used. To predict cytomegalovirus infection status, the study combined high-throughput TCR immunosequencing, statistical association of individual TCRs with disease status, and machine learning. To study patterns of TCR occurrence, a later analysis re-analyzed previously published TCR beta repertoires from several hundred donors and added high-resolution HLA genotyping. Rather than using new phenotypic data, the later analysis identified candidate immune exposures from TCR beta sequences and from how often those sequences occurred across donors. An earlier analysis of several hundred of the donors applied high-throughput TCR beta sequencing to assess whether each TCR beta V gene segment acted as functional or pseudogenic. Alongside the repertoire data, information on donor age, sex, ethnicity and CMV serostatus was compiled. In a later genetic analysis, genome-wide SNP genotypes for about 65% of the roughly 670 donors were used, and that subset was treated as a discovery cohort. Every repertoire in the discovery cohort had been generated on one and the same sequencing platform. Both class I and class II loci were covered by HLA typing, at four-digit resolution. The number of typed donors differed by locus: roughly 629-630 for A, B, C, DRB1 and DQB1; approximately 540 for DQA1; approximately 600 for DPA1; and some 470 for DPB1. Because of strong linkage in the cohort, roughly five DR-DQ haplotypes were treated as single units for association and clustering. Among approximately 370 genotyped donors of the cohort, an average of approximately 240,000 unique TCR beta nucleotide sequences was sequenced per donor, of which about 20% were non-productive. Beyond this particular receptor, the publication reports: The sequencing pipeline was judged likely to have produced a cluster of highly shared sequence variants as a technical artifact. Three of the identified cytomegalovirus-associated TCR beta chains were confirmed in vitro to be specific for cytomegalovirus antigens. In both the original and validation cohorts, the classifier was reported to diagnose cytomegalovirus status with high specificity and sensitivity. Linkage disequilibrium might explain the correlated functional status among segregating V segments, but an unknown experimental factor could not be excluded. About 17 rarely observed V segments, including chromosome 9 orphons, were excluded from the earlier analysis of just under 600 of the donors because counts were too low. A further reported finding was that TCR beta sequences accurately predicted the HLA-A and HLA-B alleles for most subjects in the first cohort. Because some donors lacked HLA typing at each locus, the association tests relied only on the typed subset. In a later analysis, the rate of TCR association differed among HLA loci, with DRB1 alleles having the most associated TCRs and HLA-C alleles having the fewest. An association between a missense DCLRE1C variant and V-gene and J-gene trimming of TCR beta chains was found in a later genetic analysis and replicated in an independent cohort. When HLA alleles, especially DR and DQ, strongly co-occurred, TCR associations were difficult to assign to individual alleles. The 87-base-pair reads could not distinguish some IMGT-functional V segments, including TRBV6-2 and TRBV6-3, so those segments were excluded. A later analysis found that HLA-associated TCR beta chains were more clonally expanded and had lower generation probabilities than equally common non-associated chains. Most TCR sequences were observed very rarely across donors, whereas some public TCRs were present in many individuals. In this cohort, only TCR beta chains were sequenced, and detectable features were limited by the absence of alpha or paired-chain data. According to a later analysis, most CMV-associated TCR beta chains appeared to be HLA-restricted, and the HLA associations seemed to be driven largely by CMV exposure. CMV serostatus was the only immune exposure information available for the cohort. In an earlier analysis of approximately 590 of the donors, most TCR beta V segments appeared in productive rearrangements about 90% or about 30% of the time, broadly matching IMGT annotations. The authors suggested that the approach could potentially be extended to other disease states and immunological phenotypes. Roughly uniform sequencing depth across donors was assumed in presence/absence analyses, although this assumption may not hold. Several of the top co-occurrence clusters appeared to be linked to parvovirus B19, influenza, CMV and Epstein-Barr virus, according to a later analysis. Compared with the roughly 700-donor mean, donors in an Asian-associated ancestry cluster had fewer N-insertions in productive TCRs, according to a later genetic analysis. The study listed 150 to 200 TCR beta chains as associated with cytomegalovirus. A later analysis associated about 17,000 TCR beta sequences with specific HLA alleles at a false discovery rate of 0.05.

As to this clone: Its antigen is currently not known. Per-base quality was not reported, and no clone a single base away is much larger than it.

For CDR1 and CDR2, the germline V gene lists SNHLY and FYNNEI. V is pared back by 5 bases and J by 1 base, with 12 bases lying between the germline termini. The CDR3, from cysteine to phenylalanine, totals 15 residues. Only the CDR3 portion is preserved as DNA: 45 bases, with reading frame beginning at the first base. Library creation used the immunoSEQ multiplex PCR assay. For the multiplex PCR, a mixture combining 60 forward primers for TCR Vbeta segments and 13 reverse primers for TCR Jbeta segments was used. Amplification of the CDR3 region of rearranged TCR beta genes was performed with a multiplex PCR assay on genomic DNA. On the Illumina HiSeq System, the amplified TCR beta libraries were sequenced as 87-base-pair reads. The published analysis was carried out like this. Across the roughly 670 repertoires, a later analysis counted 78 million or so unique TCR beta chains, around 11 million of which were shared by at least two donors. A nearest-neighbor algorithm error-corrected the raw reads and collapsed the reads into unique sequences, merging closely related sequences to remove PCR and sequencing errors. Alignment of CDR3 sequences to IMGT reference sequences was used to assign V, D and J gene segments. For a sequence to be retained, a match of at least six nucleotides was required to both a V gene segment and a J gene segment. Rearrangements were classified as productive when the CDR3 lacked stop codons and remained in frame with V and J, and all other rearrangements were classified as non-productive. Following IMGT convention, CDR3 was defined as the stretch from the second conserved V-encoded cysteine to the conserved J-encoded phenylalanine. The earlier analysis of about 530 of the donors excluded any sequence lacking an unambiguous match to a single V gene segment. An earlier analysis of 587 of the donors called V segments functional above 56.7% productive rearrangements and segregating when the between-donor standard deviation exceeded 5%. A statistical classification framework was built for diagnosing cytomegalovirus status from the catalog of TCR beta chain sequences. In a later analysis, V and J genes were assigned by comparing TCR nucleotide sequences against IMGT/GENE-DB human TR gene sequences. Using the TCRdist pipeline, a later analysis assigned CDR3 sequences along with most-parsimonious VDJ recombination scenarios. In a later analysis, every TCR beta chain was defined by the combination of its CDR3 amino acid sequence and its V-gene family, and reads without a unique V-gene family were dropped. As a way to deal with suspected cross-contamination and a sequencing artifact, a later analysis dropped more than 500 nucleotide sequences that were highly shared and had low generation probability. In a later analysis, a clonal expansion index for each public chain was calculated from normalized within-repertoire ranks of inferred template counts. A later analysis computed generation probabilities with a VDJ recombination model fitted to out-of-frame rearrangements, and checked the results against IGoR. In a later analysis, hypergeometric tests were used to score TCR-TCR, TCR-HLA and TCR-CMV co-occurrence, with a repertoire-size bias correction applied to TCR pairs. To estimate false discovery rates, a later analysis permuted the HLA or CMV assignments 20 times. In a later analysis, co-occurring TCRs were grouped using DBSCAN, and TCRdist sequence similarity was added for clustering within HLA-allele-positive subsets. Co-occurrence clustering excluded repertoires with fewer than 30,000 or more than 120,000 public chains, plus five with anomalous nucleotide sharing. The table was pulled from immuneACCESS by TCRdb, which kept in-frame rearrangements only. Such tables lose some clones; where checked, under half of the loss comes from unresolved V genes, and the rest has no known cause. D and trimming come from the DNA, and the V and J calls and clone size come from that table. This sample gives some 200,000 clones in total; roughly 91% of them show up just once. The ten most abundant clones make up around 1% of the sample.

The cohort comprised hundreds of healthy bone marrow donors. At the time of sampling, all cohort members were nominally healthy, though unrecorded immune exposures were likely present. The donor was CMV seronegative and belonged to the group of more than 300 seronegative cohort members. Every donor gave a peripheral blood sample, and the peripheral blood mononuclear cells from that sample were used for TCR beta sequencing. The Qiagen DNeasy Blood Extraction Kit was used to extract genomic DNA from the blood cell samples. The receptor's source is a woman under 30 in good health and CMV-seronegative. Sequenced material: PBMCs. The rearranged segments are TRBV2 and TRBJ1-3; the D segment cannot be called with confidence. The CDR3 has the sequence CASSYRSHSGNTIYF. The DNA sequence is as follows: TGTGCCAGCAGTTACCGGTCCCATTCTGGAAACACCATATATTTT.